The 24 T cell receptor beta chains reported below all come from one sample, sequenced in a study of CD8+CD57+ T cells in acquired aplastic anemia (dated by TCRdb to the late 2010s). Expansion of CD8+CD57+ cells had been shown by flow cytometry in the patients chosen for sequencing. TCRdb names Illumina HiSeq 2000 as the instrument used. Genomic DNA served as template for TCR beta VDJ combination and CDR3 sequence profiling. The public sequencing data were trimmed at Q25 with fastp and processed into clonotypes with MiXCR by TCRdb, which kept only in-frame beta chains. Rows matching on CDR3 protein sequence are summarized as one entry with the most common DNA and genes. The sample contains approximately 150,000 distinct CDR3 sequences, about 45% of them found a single time. The biggest ten clones account for 0.85% to 1.2% of the sample. Material: sorted CD4+, CD8+, or CD8+CD57+ T cells (not recorded which) from PBMCs. The receptors shown here come from a human donor with aplastic anemia.

This clonotype has only a few counts. V usage is TRBV29-1 and J usage is TRBJ1-2; maybe TRBD1 (5 bases). The germline CDR1 and CDR2 sequences are SQVTM and ANQGSEA. CDR3 size: 13 residues. V lost 3 bases to trimming and J lost 7 bases, with 15 bases between them. CDR3 residues: CSVDFGTQGGYTF. The DNA of the CDR3 is TGCAGCGTTGATTTTGGGACTCAAGGTGGCTACACCTTC. Based on the CDR3 plus reference TRBV29-1 and TRBJ1-2, the full variable domain is SAVISQKPSRDICQRGTSLTIQCQVDSQVTMMFWYRQQPGQSLTLIATANQGSEATYESGFVIDKFPISRPNLTFSTLTVSNMSPEDSSIYLCSVDFGTQGGYTFGSGTRLTVV.

This clonotype was seen only a few times. The V call is TRBV12-5, the J call TRBJ2-1; 13 bases align to TRBD2. This CDR3 spans 16 amino acids. The V gene's germline CDR1 is LGHNT and CDR2 FRNRAP. After removal of 2 bases from V and 9 bases from J, the junction contained 7 bases not matched to a gene. This chain's CDR3 is CASGLPTSGGAGEQFF. As DNA, the CDR3 is TGTGCTAGTGGTTTGCCAACTAGCGGGGGGGCCGGTGAGCAGTTCTTC. The full variable domain, its missing parts supplied by reference TRBV12-5 and TRBJ2-1, is DARVTQTPRHKVTEMGQEVTMRCQPILGHNTVFWYRQTMMQGLELLAYFRNRAPLDDSGMPKDRFSAEMPDATLATLKIQPSEPRDSAVYFCASGLPTSGGAGEQFFGPGTRLTVL.

The chain links TRBV24-1 to TRBJ2-1; D remains unclear. The CDR3 covers 16 residues. V lost 11 bases, J lost 0 bases, and 19 bases lay in between. Germline CDR1 and CDR2: KGHDR and SFDVKD. This chain's CDR3 is CASGIGCPSSYNEQFF. DNA for the CDR3: TGTGCCAGCGGAATAGGCTGCCCCAGCTCCTACAATGAGCAGTTCTTC.

This chain uses TRBV20-1 with TRBJ2-7, with D possibly TRBD2 on 6 matching bases. Trimming cost V 3 bases and J 1 base, with 7 bases left between them. Looked up from germline, CDR1 is DFQATT and CDR2 is SNEGSKA (reference sequence). The CDR3 has 12 amino acids. DNA for the CDR3: TGCAGTGCTAGCCGGGAGTCCTACGAGCAGTACTTC. As protein: CSASRESYEQYF.

The table lists this clonotype with a few counts. The chain links TRBV2 to TRBJ1-3; D gene ambiguous. Germline CDR1 reads SNHLY; CDR2 reads FYNNEI. V was clipped by 5 bases and J by 9 bases, with 8 bases between them. The CDR3 covers 11 residues. CDR3 in amino acids: CASSPFGTIYF. CDR3 nucleotide sequence: TGTGCCAGCAGTCCTTTCGGCACCATATATTTT. The variable domain in full, with the rest retrieved from reference TRBV2 and TRBJ1-3, is EPEVTQTPSHQVTQMGQEVILRCVPISNHLYFYWYRQILGQKVEFLVSFYNNEISEKSEIFDDQFSVERPDGSNFTLKIRSTKLEDSAMYFCASSPFGTIYFGEGSWLTVV.

At least ten counts were recorded for this clonotype. This chain links TRBV5-1 with TRBJ1-1; the D gene is possibly TRBD1 (5 bases). Trimming took 3 bases from V and 5 from J, leaving 17 bases between them. In germline, CDR1 is SGHRS, CDR2 YFSETQ. This CDR3 region has 15 residues. CDR3 DNA sequence: TGCGCCAGCAGCTCGGAGGGGAAGTTTACGACTGAAGCTTTCTTT. Its translation is CASSSEGKFTTEAFF.

This clonotype has just one count. Here the CDR3 DNA reads TGTGCCAGCAGTTACCAGGCGGATGATGAGCAGTTCTTC. This sequence encodes CASSYQADDEQFF. The chain employs TRBV6-5 and TRBJ2-1; no clear D. Germline assignment: CDR1 MNHEY and CDR2 SVGAGI. With 2 bases removed from V and 8 bases from J, the gap between germline ends came to 10 bases. This CDR3 has 13 residues.

The chain is built from TRBV3-1 and TRBJ1-4; the D gene is possibly TRBD1 (5 bases). Trimming took 1 base from V and 8 from J, leaving 11 bases between them. The CDR3 totals 14 residues. The germline V gene has CDR1 LGHDT and CDR2 YNNKEL (reference sequence). The DNA of the CDR3 is TGTGCCAGCAGCCAAGGGGGCAGTGCGGAAAAACTGTTTTTT. Its protein is CASSQGGSAEKLFF.

V and J are TRBV15 and TRBJ1-4, with a weak D call TRBD1 (5 bases). V shed 5 bases and J shed 8 bases, with 21 bases lying between them. CDR3 length: 16 amino acids. Germline CDR1 and CDR2: LNHNV and YYDKDF (reference sequence). CDR3 sequence: CATSGMRTGVREKLFF. The CDR3, as DNA: TGTGCCACCAGCGGAATGCGGACGGGGGTTAGGGAAAAACTGTTTTTT.

This chain uses TRBV25-1 with TRBJ1-6; no reliable D call. Between the trimmed V and J ends, which lost 1 base and 0 bases, there was a span of 10 bases. Germline-derived CDR1 and CDR2 are MGHDK and SYGVNS. This CDR3 spans 17 amino acids. The DNA of the CDR3 is TGTGCCAGCAGTGAATTGGAGGGTAGCTCCTATAATTCACCCCTCCACTTT. Protein: CASSELEGSSYNSPLHF.

This clonotype came up a few times. This may come from a read error, since a much larger clone is one base off. The chain recombines TRBV12-3 or TRBV12-4 with TRBJ2-7, with 7 nucleotides matching TRBD2. Trimming cost V 4 bases and J 8 bases; bases outside gene matches: 14. The CDR3 contains 15 residues. DNA for the CDR3: TGTGCCAGCAGTTCAAGCGGGGTACGAGTCTCCAAGCAGTACTTC. This translates into CASSSSGVRVSKQYF.

The rearrangement uses TRBV3-1 and TRBJ2-7; the D is unclear. V was pared by 1 base and J by 5 bases, with 6 bases between. Per the germline V gene, CDR1 is LGHDT and CDR2 is YNNKEL (reference sequence). The CDR3 covers 12 residues. The CDR3 DNA sequence: TGTGCCAGCAGCCAAGCAACAGACGAGCAGTACTTC. Its translation: CASSQATDEQYF.

The chain is built from TRBV3-1 and TRBJ1-2; a possible D gene is TRBD1 (5 bases). Germline V gene data show CDR1 as LGHDT and CDR2 as YNNKEL (reference sequence). V dropped 7 bases and J dropped 1 base, with 28 bases sitting between them. The CDR3 consists of 19 residues. For the CDR3, the DNA is TGTGCCAGCATCAGCGAACGGGCCAAGGGACGAACTTTTAACTATGGCTACACCTTC. This gives the protein CASISERAKGRTFNYGYTF.

Points on this clonotype: A read error may be the cause here, since a much bigger clone is one base away. Because it lacks the conserved phenylalanine or tryptophan at the end, this CDR3 is likely a read error. The chain uses TRBV3-1 and TRBJ1-1; 7 bases align to TRBD1. The ends lost 4 bases at V and 1 base at J; junction bases unmatched: 6. Germline V lookup: CDR1 LGHDT, CDR2 YNNKEL (reference sequence). There are 15 residues in the CDR3. CDR3 region: CASSPTGTQNTEAFL. In DNA, the CDR3 is TGTGCCAGCAGCCCGACAGGGACCCAGAACACTGAAGCTTTCCTT.

A note on this clonotype: Since a much larger clone is just one base distant, this may be a read error. V usage is TRBV12-3 or TRBV12-4 and J usage is TRBJ2-1; 7 nucleotides agree with TRBD1. CDR3 length equals 15 residues. The CDR3 DNA follows: TGTGCCAGCCGGACAGGACGACGCTCCTACAATGGGCAGTTCTTC. This gives the protein CASRTGRRSYNGQFF.

This clonotype has a handful of counts. The chain has TRBV6-1 and TRBJ1-1; 10 bases agree with TRBD1. From germline, CDR1 is MNHNS and CDR2 SASEGT. J lost 1 base, V lost 2 bases, and 1 base had no gene match. This CDR3 spans 15 amino acids. CDR3 nucleotide sequence: TGTGCCAGCAGTGAACGGACAGGGGGGAACACTGAAGCTTTCTTT. It yields the protein CASSERTGGNTEAFF.

This sequence joins TRBV24-1 and TRBJ2-1, with 8 bases matching TRBD2. The CDR3 runs to 12 residues. V shed 7 bases and J 6 bases; nucleotides not matched to a gene: 1. Looked up from germline, CDR1 is KGHDR and CDR2 is SFDVKD. The CDR3 loop is CATSRGGNEQFF. In DNA, the CDR3 is TGTGCCACCAGCCGGGGGGGCAATGAGCAGTTCTTC.

This chain connects TRBV25-1 to TRBJ1-5; no clear D gene. The CDR3 extends over 13 amino acids. With 4 bases removed from V and 4 bases from J, the gap between germline ends came to 8 bases. CDR1 and CDR2 (germline): MGHDK, SYGVNS. CDR3 amino acids: CASSGRENQPQHF. Written as DNA, the CDR3 is TGTGCCAGCAGTGGTAGGGAGAATCAGCCCCAGCATTTT. Drawing the rest from reference TRBV25-1 and TRBJ1-5, the complete variable domain is EADIYQTPRYLVIGTGKKITLECSQTMGHDKMYWYQQDPGMELHLIHYSYGVNSTEKGDLSSESTVSRIRTEHFPLTLESARPSHTSQYLCASSGRENQPQHFGDGTRLSIL.

This clonotype was counted many times. The rearrangement joins TRBV7-9 to TRBJ2-1; tentative D call: TRBD1 (6 bases). CDR1 is SEHNR and CDR2 is FQNEAQ in the germline V gene (reference sequence). Trimming pared 5 bases from V and 1 base from J, leaving 12 bases between. The CDR3 is 15 amino acids. CDR3 in amino acids: CASSTQQGSYNEQFF. DNA of the CDR3: TGTGCCAGCAGCACCCAACAGGGTTCCTACAATGAGCAGTTCTTC.

The V call is TRBV7-9, the J call TRBJ2-7; TRBD2 aligns across 7 bases. Losses at the gene ends were 5 bases for V and 2 bases for J; bases not matched to a gene: 3. This CDR3 is 13 amino acids long. Germline V CDR1 and CDR2: SEHNR, FQNEAQ (reference sequence). This CDR3 reads CASSPREAYEQYF. The DNA of the CDR3 is TGTGCCAGCAGCCCCCGGGAGGCCTACGAGCAGTACTTC.

The chain combines TRBV7-9 with TRBJ1-2, with a tentative D call TRBD1 (5 bases). The CDR3 runs to 13 residues. Trimming shortened V by 5 bases and J by 5 bases, and 12 bases separated the two germline ends. Germline CDR1 and CDR2: SEHNR and FQNEAQ (reference sequence). DNA of the CDR3: TGTGCCAGCAGCATCCTGGAGGGGTATGGCTACACCTTC. It encodes CASSILEGYGYTF.

This clonotype was observed many times. The rearrangement joins TRBV6-1 to TRBJ1-5, with D unresolved. Germline V CDR1 and CDR2: MNHNS, SASEGT. V was pared by 8 bases and J by 2 bases, with 7 bases between. This CDR3 spans 12 amino acids. The CDR3 DNA reads as TGTGCCAGCGGCGTTGGCAATCAGCCCCAGCATTTT. Residues: CASGVGNQPQHF.

This clonotype came up once. The CDR3 region is CASSGGLTPGNEQYF. The CDR3 DNA reads TGTGCCAGCAGCGGCGGACTGACCCCCGGGAACGAGCAGTACTTC. The chain joins TRBV2 to TRBJ2-7, with D possibly TRBD2 on 5 matching bases. CDR3 size: 15 residues. V lost 6 bases and J 5 bases, leaving 20 bases between the germline ends. Germline lookup yields CDR1 SNHLY and CDR2 FYNNEI. The entire variable domain, with the rest obtained from reference TRBV2 and TRBJ2-7, is as follows: EPEVTQTPSHQVTQMGQEVILRCVPISNHLYFYWYRQILGQKVEFLVSFYNNEISEKSEIFDDQFSVERPDGSNFTLKIRSTKLEDSAMYFCASSGGLTPGNEQYFGPGTRLTVT.

Concerning this clonotype: At one boundary the junction diverges from the germline segment, which might be a read error. This chain connects TRBV10-3 to TRBJ2-5; D call uncertain. The CDR3 runs 15 residues. CDR1 is ENHRY and CDR2 is SYGVKD in the germline V gene. The CDR3: CAISESRAGLETQCF. The CDR3 nucleotides read TGTGCCATCAGTGAGAGCCGGGCCGGGTTGGAGACCCAGTGCTTC.